A selection of T cell receptor beta chains follows, all from one sample in a study of shared clonotypes between healthy human individuals. The data were produced by immunoSEQ multiplex PCR, yet TCRdb's version contains in-frame clones alone and is incomplete. The sample lists a few million clones, more than 80% occurring once. Sequenced: naive CD4+ T cells from PBMCs. The receptors shown here come from a man aged 18 to 29 in good health. Some clones in this sample may be carry-over from other donors' samples. Each CDR3 is given with its conserved first and last residue. The D gene is left open where the match is weak. Where a row states a size, it is once, few, many or the class of an expanded clone; other rows omit it.

CASSEGWVGQYF	TGTGCCAGCAGTGAAGGGTGGGTGGGGCAGTACTTC	-	-	TRBJ2-7	TRBV6-1
CASSQGDSKKAFF	TGTGCCAGCAGCCAAGGGGATTCAAAGAAAGCTTTCTTT	-	-	TRBJ1-1	TRBV14
CASSPQGRGSYEQYF	TGTGCCAGTAGCCCACAGGGGAGGGGGTCCTACGAGCAGTACTTC	-	-	TRBJ2-7	TRBV19
CSVESRREGLNEQYF	TGCAGCGTTGAGTCCCGGCGGGAGGGCCTTAACGAGCAGTACTTC	TRBD2	-	TRBJ2-7	TRBV29-1
CASSFRSTGELFF	TGTGCCAGCAGCTTTAGGAGTACCGGGGAGCTGTTTTTT	-	once	TRBJ2-2	TRBV7-3
CASSKGGQGATEAFF	TGTGCCAGCAGCAAAGGGGGACAGGGGGCAACTGAAGCTTTCTTT	-	-	TRBJ1-1	TRBV21-1
CASSVRGNTEAFF	TGTGCCAGCAGTGTTCGGGGGAACACTGAAGCTTTCTTT	-	-	TRBJ1-1	TRBV25-1
CASSLWGTGGVPDTQYF	TGTGCCAGCAGTTTATGGGGGACGGGGGGCGTCCCAGATACGCAGTATTTT	-	-	TRBJ2-3	TRBV28
CASSAPLADTQYF	TGTGCCAGCAGCGCCCCCCTGGCGGATACGCAGTATTTT	-	-	TRBJ2-3	TRBV7-3
CASSYSAVINYGYTF	TGTGCCAGCAGTTACTCTGCGGTAATTAACTATGGCTACACCTTC	-	-	TRBJ1-2	TRBV6-5
CASSLVPTVGVAEQYF	TGCGCCAGCAGCTTGGTCCCTACGGTGGGGGTCGCCGAGCAGTACTTC	-	-	TRBJ2-7	TRBV5-1
CASSESLGTLEYGYTF	TGCGCCAGCAGTGAGTCGTTAGGGACCTTGGAATATGGCTACACCTTC	-	-	TRBJ1-2	TRBV10-2
CASSLRQGVNTIYF	TGTGCCAGCAGCCTTCGACAGGGGGTGAACACCATATATTTT	TRBD1	once	TRBJ1-3	TRBV16